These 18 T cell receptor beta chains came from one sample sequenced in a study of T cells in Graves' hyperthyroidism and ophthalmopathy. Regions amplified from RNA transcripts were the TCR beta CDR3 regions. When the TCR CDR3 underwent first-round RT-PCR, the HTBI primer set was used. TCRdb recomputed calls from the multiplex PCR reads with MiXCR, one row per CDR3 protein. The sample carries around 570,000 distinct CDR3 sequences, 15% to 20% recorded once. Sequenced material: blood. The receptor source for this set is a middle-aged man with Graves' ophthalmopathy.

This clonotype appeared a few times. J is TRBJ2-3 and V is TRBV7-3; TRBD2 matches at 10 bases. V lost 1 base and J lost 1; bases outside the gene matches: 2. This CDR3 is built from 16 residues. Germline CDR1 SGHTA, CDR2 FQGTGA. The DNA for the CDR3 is TGTGCCAGCAGCTTAATAGCGGGAGGAGGCACAGATACGCAGTATTTT. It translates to CASSLIAGGGTDTQYF. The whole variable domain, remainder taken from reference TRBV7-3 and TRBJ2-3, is GAGVSQTPSNKVTEKGKYVELRCDPISGHTALYWYRQSLGQGPEFLIYFQGTGAADDSGLPNDRFFAVRPEGSVSTLKIQRTERGDSAVYLCASSLIAGGGTDTQYFGPGTRLTVL.

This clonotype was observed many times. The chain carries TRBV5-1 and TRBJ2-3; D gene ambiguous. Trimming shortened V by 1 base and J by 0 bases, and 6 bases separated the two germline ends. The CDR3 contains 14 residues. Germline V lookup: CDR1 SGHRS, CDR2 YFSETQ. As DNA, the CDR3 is TGCGCCAGCAGCTTGAGCGCTAGCACAGATACGCAGTATTTT. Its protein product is CASSLSASTDTQYF.

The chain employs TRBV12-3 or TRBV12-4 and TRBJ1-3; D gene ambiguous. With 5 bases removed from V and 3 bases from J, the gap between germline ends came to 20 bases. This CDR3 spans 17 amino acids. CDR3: CASSQMPPMNGGNTIYF. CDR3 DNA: TGTGCCAGCAGTCAAATGCCCCCGATGAATGGTGGAAACACCATATATTTT.

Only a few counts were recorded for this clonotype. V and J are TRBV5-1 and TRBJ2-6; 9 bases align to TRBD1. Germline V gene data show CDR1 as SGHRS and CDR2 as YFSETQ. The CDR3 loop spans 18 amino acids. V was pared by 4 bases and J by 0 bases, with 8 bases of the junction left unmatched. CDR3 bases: TGCGCCAGCAGCACCGGGACAGGGAGCCTCTCTGGGGCCAACGTCCTGACTTTC. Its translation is CASSTGTGSLSGANVLTF.

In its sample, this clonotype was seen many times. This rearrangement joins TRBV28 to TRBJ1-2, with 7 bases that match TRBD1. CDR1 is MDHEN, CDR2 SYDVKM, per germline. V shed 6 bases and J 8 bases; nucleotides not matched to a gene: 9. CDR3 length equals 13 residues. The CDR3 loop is CASSSGQPWGYTF. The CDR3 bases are TGTGCCAGCAGCTCGGGACAGCCTTGGGGCTACACCTTC.

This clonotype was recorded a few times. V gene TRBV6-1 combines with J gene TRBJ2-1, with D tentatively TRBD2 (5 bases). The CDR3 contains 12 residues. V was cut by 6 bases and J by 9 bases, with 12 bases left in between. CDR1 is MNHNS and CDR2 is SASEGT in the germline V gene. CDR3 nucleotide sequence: TGTGCCAGCAGCCCCGCAGGAGGTGAGCAGTTCTTC. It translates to CASSPAGGEQFF.

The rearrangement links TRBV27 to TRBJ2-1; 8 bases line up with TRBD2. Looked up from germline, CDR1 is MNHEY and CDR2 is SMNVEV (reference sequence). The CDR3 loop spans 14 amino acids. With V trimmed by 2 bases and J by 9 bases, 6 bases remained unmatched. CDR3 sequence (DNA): TGTGCCAGCAGTTTAATGGGACTAGGGGCTGAGCAGTTCTTC. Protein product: CASSLMGLGAEQFF.

In DNA form, the CDR3 reads TGTGCCAGCATGCCGCTAGCGGGAGGCCCAGAGTCGCCGTACGAGCAGTACTTC. Its translation: CASMPLAGGPESPYEQYF. The V gene is TRBV7-6, the J gene TRBJ2-7; 11 bases match TRBD2. The CDR3 runs to 18 residues. Trimming removed 7 bases from V and 4 bases from J; junction bases left unmatched: 18. The germline gives CDR1 SGHVS, CDR2 FNYEAQ. Complete variable domain (other parts from reference TRBV7-6 and TRBJ2-7): GAGVSQSPRYKVTKRGQDVALRCDPISGHVSLYWYRQALGQGPEFLTYFNYEAQQDKSGLPNDRFSAERPEGSISTLTIQRTEQRDSAMYRCASMPLAGGPESPYEQYFGPGTRLTVT.

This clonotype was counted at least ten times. CDR3 amino acids: CASTYLAEHRISTDTQYF. For the CDR3, the DNA is TGTGCCAGCACTTACCTAGCGGAGCACAGGATTAGCACAGATACGCAGTATTTT. V usage is TRBV7-8 and J usage is TRBJ2-3; 7 bases map to TRBD2. Germline V gene data show CDR1 as SGHVS and CDR2 as FQNEAQ. This CDR3 comprises 18 residues. V was clipped by 7 bases and J by 0 bases; unmatched bases: 16.

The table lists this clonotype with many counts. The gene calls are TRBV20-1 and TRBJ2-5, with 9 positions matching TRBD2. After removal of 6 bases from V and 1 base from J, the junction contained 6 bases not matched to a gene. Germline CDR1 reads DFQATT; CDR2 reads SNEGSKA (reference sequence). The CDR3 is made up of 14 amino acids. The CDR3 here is CSAAGTSSQETQYF. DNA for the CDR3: TGCAGTGCCGCCGGGACTAGCAGCCAAGAGACCCAGTACTTC.

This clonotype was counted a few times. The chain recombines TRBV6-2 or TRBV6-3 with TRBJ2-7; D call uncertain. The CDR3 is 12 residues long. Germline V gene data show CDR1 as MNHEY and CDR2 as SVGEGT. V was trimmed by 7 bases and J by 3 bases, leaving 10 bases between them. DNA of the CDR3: TGTGCCAGCACTACACCCTACTACGAGCAGTACTTC. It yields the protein CASTTPYYEQYF.

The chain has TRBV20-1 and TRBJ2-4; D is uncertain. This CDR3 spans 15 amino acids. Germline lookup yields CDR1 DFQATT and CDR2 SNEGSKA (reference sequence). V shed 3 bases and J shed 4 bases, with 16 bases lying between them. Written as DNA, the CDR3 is TGCAGTGCTAGTTTAGGTCTTGTAACGAAAAACATTCAGTACTTC. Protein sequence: CSASLGLVTKNIQYF.

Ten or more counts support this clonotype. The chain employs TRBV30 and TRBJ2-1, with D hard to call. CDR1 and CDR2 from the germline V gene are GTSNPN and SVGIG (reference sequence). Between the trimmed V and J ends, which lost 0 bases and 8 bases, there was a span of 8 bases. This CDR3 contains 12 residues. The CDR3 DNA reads TGTGCCTGGAGTGTCTACTCGGATGAGCAGTTCTTC. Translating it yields CAWSVYSDEQFF.

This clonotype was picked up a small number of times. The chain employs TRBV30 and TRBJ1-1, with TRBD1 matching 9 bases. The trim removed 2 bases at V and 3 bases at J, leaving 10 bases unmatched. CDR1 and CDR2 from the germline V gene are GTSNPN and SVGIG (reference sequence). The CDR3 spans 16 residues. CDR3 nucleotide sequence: TGTGCCTGGAGTTGGAAGACAGGGGGAAGGGACACTGAAGCTTTCTTT. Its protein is CAWSWKTGGRDTEAFF.

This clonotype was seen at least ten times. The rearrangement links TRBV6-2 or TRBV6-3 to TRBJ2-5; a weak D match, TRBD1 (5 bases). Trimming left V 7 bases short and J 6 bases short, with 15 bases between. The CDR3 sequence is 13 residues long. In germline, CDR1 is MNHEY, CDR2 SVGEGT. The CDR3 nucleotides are TGTGCCAGCAACCGTCCCGTGGGGCAGACCCAGTACTTC. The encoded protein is CASNRPVGQTQYF.

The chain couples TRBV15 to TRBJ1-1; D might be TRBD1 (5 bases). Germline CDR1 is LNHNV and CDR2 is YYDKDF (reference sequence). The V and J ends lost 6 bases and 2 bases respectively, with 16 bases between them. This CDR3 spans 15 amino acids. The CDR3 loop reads CATSNGGLGNTEAFF. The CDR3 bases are TGTGCCACCAGTAATGGGGGATTGGGCAACACTGAAGCTTTCTTT. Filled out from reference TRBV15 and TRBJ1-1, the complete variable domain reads DAMVIQNPRYQVTQFGKPVTLSCSQTLNHNVMYWYQQKSSQAPKLLFHYYDKDFNNEADTPDNFQSRRPNTSFCFLDIRSPGLGDTAMYLCATSNGGLGNTEAFFGQGTRLTVV.

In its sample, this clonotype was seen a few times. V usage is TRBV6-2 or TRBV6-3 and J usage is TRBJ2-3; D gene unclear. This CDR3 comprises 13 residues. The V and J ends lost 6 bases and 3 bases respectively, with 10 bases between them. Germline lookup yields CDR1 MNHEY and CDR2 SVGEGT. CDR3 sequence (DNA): TGTGCCAGCAGACGACCAGCAACAGATACGCAGTATTTT. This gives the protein CASRRPATDTQYF.

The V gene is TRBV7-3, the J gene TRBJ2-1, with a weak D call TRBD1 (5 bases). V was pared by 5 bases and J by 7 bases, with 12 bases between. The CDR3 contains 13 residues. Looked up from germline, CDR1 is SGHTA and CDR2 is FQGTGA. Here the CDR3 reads CASSQGAVNEQFF. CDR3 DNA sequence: TGTGCCAGCAGCCAAGGGGCAGTTAATGAGCAGTTCTTC.